This TCR beta chain was recovered during a study of neurological immune-mediated disorders. Overall study findings and caveats: One related-CDR3 cluster, found by phylogenetic grouping, held repertoires of 18 of 34 multiple sclerosis patients and is a possible signature. Expansion of TCR clones was greatest in HTLV-1-associated myelopathy and smallest in multiple sclerosis, where it fell below that of healthy controls.

This CDR3 contains 14 residues. CDR1 DFQATT and CDR2 SNEGSKA come from the germline V gene (reference sequence). V lost 6 bases and J 6 bases, leaving 18 bases between the germline ends. Many counts were recorded for this clonotype. Its antigen is not known. Unsorted libraries were generated from 2 million PBMCs. These cells had been stored in RNAlater at -80 C. The yield of each sequencing run was over 160 million TCR-beta sequences from 15-18 subjects. TCRdb processed the 5' RACE reads anew with MiXCR; each CDR3 protein has one entry. Seen here are about 62,000 distinct CDR3 sequences, 4.5% to 5.5% observed once, and the top ten hold less than 3.5%.

What was sequenced was PBMCs. The genes are TRBV20-1 and TRBJ2-1; either TRBD1 or TRBD2 may fit D (5 bases each). The source of this sequence is a woman in her forties or fifties with multiple sclerosis. CDR3: CSARVGVTGNEQFF. The CDR3 bases are TGCAGTGCGAGGGTGGGGGTAACCGGCAATGAGCAGTTCTTC.